What follows are 24 T cell receptor beta chains derived from one specimen sequenced in a study of T cell repertoires in cytomegalovirus infection. No antigens are known for them. TCRdb called the reads again in MiXCR, with one record for every CDR3 protein. The data contain 830,000 or so distinct CDR3 sequences, approximately 32% of them singletons. Source: cultured CD8+ T cells from PBMCs, taken from culture after CMV antigen stimulation. Receptors originate from a human donor in good health (CMV status not recorded). Some clones in this sample may be carry-over from other donors' samples.

This chain connects TRBV5-5 to TRBJ2-2, with TRBD1 matching 8 bases. J gave up 4 bases and V 4 bases, and 9 bases lay outside the gene matches. Germline loops: CDR1 SGHKS, CDR2 YYEKEE (reference sequence). The CDR3 spans 16 residues. This chain's CDR3 is CASSAGQGMSTGELFF. CDR3 in DNA: TGTGCCAGCAGCGCAGGACAGGGAATGAGCACCGGGGAGCTGTTTTTT.

This clonotype was seen once. The chain recombines TRBV6-8 with TRBJ1-2; D perhaps matches TRBD1 (5 bases). The CDR3 totals 16 residues. V was pared by 2 bases and J by 4 bases, with 17 bases between. Looked up from germline, CDR1 is MNHGY and CDR2 is SAAAGT. The CDR3 loop reads CASSYPDTLGGYGYTF. The CDR3 nucleotides read TGTGCCAGCAGTTACCCGGACACCCTTGGGGGCTATGGCTACACCTTC.

There are a few counts of this clonotype. The chain uses TRBV12-3 or TRBV12-4 and TRBJ2-1; TRBD1 aligns across 7 bases. CDR3 length equals 13 residues. J gave up 4 bases and V 5 bases, and 2 bases lay outside the gene matches. The CDR3 here is CASSTGVYNEQFF. CDR3 nucleotides: TGTGCCAGCAGTACAGGGGTTTACAATGAGCAGTTCTTC.

The table lists this clonotype with a few counts. The gene calls are TRBV10-3 and TRBJ2-5; 7 bases line up with TRBD1. This CDR3 has 12 amino acids. Germline loops: CDR1 ENHRY, CDR2 SYGVKD. V lost 8 bases to trimming and J lost 1 base; unmatched junction nucleotides: 1. The CDR3 nucleotides read TGTGCCATCCGGGACAGCCAAGAGACCCAGTACTTC. Translated: CAIRDSQETQYF.

This clonotype was recorded many times. The chain links TRBV12-3 or TRBV12-4 to TRBJ2-7; 10 positions match TRBD1. CDR3 size: 13 residues. With 6 bases clipped from V and 4 bases from J, the junction kept 3 bases outside the gene matches. The CDR3 loop is CASRGTGDYEQYF. The DNA for the CDR3 is TGTGCCAGCAGGGGGACAGGGGATTACGAGCAGTACTTC.

In its sample, this clonotype was seen a few times. The chain combines TRBV2 with TRBJ1-5; 7 bases are shared with TRBD1. CDR1 SNHLY and CDR2 FYNNEI come from the germline V gene. The CDR3 runs to 15 residues. V trimming: 0 bases; J trimming: 7 bases; junction bases outside the gene matches: 6. The CDR3 DNA sequence: TGTGCCAGCAGTGAAGCAGGGGGCCCGGGACAGCCCCAGCATTTT. Translated: CASSEAGGPGQPQHF.

The J gene is TRBJ2-7, the V gene TRBV6-6; possibly TRBD1 for D (6 bases). The V gene's germline CDR1 is MNHNY and CDR2 SVGAGI (reference sequence). V lost 1 base and J 5 bases, leaving 9 bases between the germline ends. The CDR3 runs 13 residues. The CDR3 bases are TGTGCCAGCAGTTACTTGGACAGCCACGAGCAGTACGTC. Residues: CASSYLDSHEQYV.

This rearrangement joins TRBV7-8 to TRBJ2-3, with 9 bases fitting TRBD2. Trimming took 4 bases from V and 4 from J; bases not matched to a gene: 6. Germline loops: CDR1 SGHVS, CDR2 FQNEAQ. CDR3 length: 15 residues. CDR3 amino acids: CASSSPTSGADTQYF. DNA of the CDR3: TGTGCCAGCAGCTCTCCGACTAGCGGCGCAGATACGCAGTATTTT. Filled out from reference TRBV7-8 and TRBJ2-3, the complete variable domain reads GAGVSQSPRYKVAKRGQDVALRCDPISGHVSLFWYQQALGQGPEFLTYFQNEAQLDKSGLPSDRFFAERPEGSVSTLKIQRTQQEDSAVYLCASSSPTSGADTQYFGPGTRLTVL.

On this clonotype: A much more abundant neighbour one base away suggests this may be a read error. This chain links TRBV7-2 with TRBJ2-7, with D possibly matching TRBD1 (6 bases). V shed 6 bases and J shed 5 bases, with 14 bases lying between them. Germline values: CDR1 SGHTA, CDR2 FQGNSA. CDR3 length equals 13 residues. In nucleotides, the CDR3 is TGTGCCAGCAGAGAGTCCAGGGGAAACGAGCAGTACTTC. Translated: CASRESRGNEQYF.

This clonotype was observed a few times. V gene TRBV12-3 or TRBV12-4 combines with J gene TRBJ2-7, with D unclear. The CDR3 loop spans 12 amino acids. The ends were cut back, 3 bases at V and 5 bases at J, with 8 bases in the middle. The CDR3 sequence: CASSFSLDEQYF. CDR3 sequence (DNA): TGTGCCAGCAGTTTTAGCTTAGACGAGCAGTACTTC.

This clonotype came up a few times. J is TRBJ2-1 and V is TRBV28; 12 bases are shared with TRBD1. In germline, CDR1 is MDHEN, CDR2 SYDVKM. The CDR3 contains 16 residues. V lost 5 bases to trimming and J lost 4 bases; unmatched junction nucleotides: 6. The CDR3 DNA reads TGTGCCAGCAGTGCTCCGGGACAGGGGGCGTACAATGAGCAGTTCTTC. This translates into CASSAPGQGAYNEQFF.

This chain links TRBV5-1 with TRBJ1-4, with a tentative D call TRBD1 (5 bases). V was shortened by 4 bases and J by 11 bases, with 18 bases between the two germline ends. This CDR3 is built from 14 residues. Looked up from germline, CDR1 is SGHRS and CDR2 is YFSETQ. The chain's CDR3 is CASSLAGEGTKLFF. The CDR3 region has the DNA TGCGCCAGCAGCCTAGCGGGAGAAGGGACTAAACTGTTTTTT.

This clonotype was seen a few times. This chain joins TRBV15 and TRBJ2-5; 8 bases are a match to TRBD1. This CDR3 is built from 14 residues. Germline CDR1 is LNHNV and CDR2 is YYDKDF (reference sequence). The trim removed 8 bases at V and 2 bases at J, leaving 7 bases unmatched. CDR3 coding DNA: TGTGCCACCGGGGACAGGTCTATTCAAGAGACCCAGTACTTC. This encodes CATGDRSIQETQYF.

In DNA form, the CDR3 reads TGTGCCAGCAGCTTAGGGTCAAGCCCTGATACTTTCTTT. It encodes CASSLGSSPDTFF. This sequence joins TRBV7-9 and TRBJ1-1; D is undetermined. Trimming removed 1 base from V and 12 bases from J, with 15 bases in between. The CDR3 spans 13 residues. Germline V gene lookup returns CDR1 SEHNR and CDR2 FQNEAQ (reference sequence). Full variable domain (outside the CDR3, taken from reference TRBV7-9 and TRBJ1-1): DTGVSQNPRHKITKRGQNVTFRCDPISEHNRLYWYRQTLGQGPEFLTYFQNEAQLEKSRLLSDRFSAERPKGSFSTLEIQRTEQGDSAMYLCASSLGSSPDTFFGQGTRLTVV.

V usage is TRBV27 and J usage is TRBJ2-6; a possible D gene is TRBD1 (5 bases). Trimming removed 0 bases from V and 0 bases from J, with 9 bases in between. Germline V gives CDR1 MNHEY, CDR2 SMNVEV (reference sequence). The CDR3 is 17 amino acids. In nucleotides, the CDR3 is TGTGCCAGCAGTTTATCAGAAGGGGACTCTGGGGCCAACGTCCTGACTTTC. Its protein is CASSLSEGDSGANVLTF.

This clonotype appeared a few times. The rearrangement links TRBV6-5 to TRBJ1-1, with D uncertain. Trimming stripped 0 bases from V and 8 bases from J, with 10 bases between. This CDR3 spans 13 amino acids. In germline, CDR1 is MNHEY, CDR2 SVGAGI. The DNA of the CDR3 is TGTGCCAGCAGTTACTCCGTCCGTGCAGAAGCTTTCTTT. Protein sequence: CASSYSVRAEAFF.

This clonotype was seen more than once but under ten times. The chain combines TRBV10-3 with TRBJ1-2; D may be TRBD1 (5 bases). CDR1 is ENHRY and CDR2 is SYGVKD in the germline V gene. V lost 8 bases, J lost 3 bases, and 25 bases lay in between. The CDR3 length is 17 residues. The chain's CDR3 is CAISVPGRAGKDYGYTF. Here the CDR3 DNA reads TGTGCCATCTCTGTTCCGGGCAGGGCGGGCAAGGACTATGGCTACACCTTC.

This clonotype has more than one count but fewer than ten. The V call is TRBV10-3, the J call TRBJ1-1; 7 bases are a match to TRBD1. The ends lost 3 bases at V and 0 bases at J; junction bases unmatched: 4. The germline V gene has CDR1 ENHRY and CDR2 SYGVKD. The CDR3 has 15 amino acids. This CDR3 is CAISDDRAMNTEAFF. The DNA for the CDR3 is TGTGCCATCAGTGACGACAGGGCCATGAACACTGAAGCTTTCTTT.

This clonotype was recorded once. V gene TRBV15 combines with J gene TRBJ2-2; D may be TRBD1 (6 bases). The CDR3 is 16 residues long. V shed 3 bases and J shed 0 bases, with 11 bases lying between them. Germline CDR1 LNHNV, CDR2 YYDKDF (reference sequence). The CDR3 is CATSSTKGANTGELFF. CDR3 in DNA: TGTGCCACCAGCAGCACTAAGGGGGCGAACACCGGGGAGCTGTTTTTT.

This clonotype was found many times. This chain uses TRBV7-9 with TRBJ1-1; D gene ambiguous. The length of the CDR3 is 10 residues. The germline V and J ends were trimmed by 4 bases and 10 bases, with 7 bases remaining between them. CDR1 is SEHNR and CDR2 is FQNEAQ in the germline V gene (reference sequence). The CDR3 sequence is CASSWPGAFF. CDR3 bases: TGTGCCAGCAGCTGGCCAGGAGCTTTCTTT.

A remark on this clonotype: The junction departs from germline at one end; a sequencing error may be responsible. The gene calls are TRBV19 and TRBJ1-5; possibly TRBD1 for D (6 bases). The CDR3 runs 14 residues. CDR1 is LNHDA and CDR2 is SQIVND in the germline V gene (reference sequence). The CDR3 reads CVSTYRGRNQPQHF. The CDR3 DNA sequence: TGTGTCAGTACCTACCGGGGGCGCAATCAGCCCCAGCATTTT.

This clonotype was observed at least ten times. The chain recombines TRBV6-1 with TRBJ1-6; no reliable D call. V was trimmed by 0 bases and J by 7 bases, leaving 10 bases between them. The CDR3 runs to 15 residues. Germline assignment: CDR1 MNHNS and CDR2 SASEGT. Here the CDR3 reads CASSEATDTNSPLHF. In DNA, the CDR3 is TGTGCCAGCAGTGAAGCAACAGACACAAATTCACCCCTCCACTTT.

The chain is built from TRBV7-2 and TRBJ1-2, with D tentatively TRBD1 (6 bases). The V end lost 5 bases, the J end lost 5 bases, and 21 bases lay between the germline ends. Germline CDR1 is SGHTA and CDR2 is FQGNSA. The CDR3 sequence is 16 residues long. DNA of the CDR3: TGTGCCAGCAGCCCCGATGGGACGTCGCAGGGGTATGGCTACACCTTC. Translation: CASSPDGTSQGYGYTF.

This clonotype was detected only a few times. The chain links TRBV7-8 to TRBJ1-4, with a possible D match to TRBD1 (5 bases). V lost 5 bases, J lost 4 bases, and 17 bases lay in between. The V gene's germline CDR1 is SGHVS and CDR2 FQNEAQ. The CDR3 has 16 amino acids. CDR3 in DNA: TGTGCCAGCAGCCCAGTAGGGTGGGACGGTAATGAAAAACTGTTTTTT. It specifies CASSPVGWDGNEKLFF.